A single T cell receptor (beta chain) is shown here with its context. This table comes from immunoSEQ multiplex PCR, and its TCRdb copy is limited to in-frame clones, with some not included. Of fewer than 300,000 clones listed, approximately 90% are singletons. V was clipped by 5 bases and J by 3 bases; unmatched bases: 9. Germline CDR1 is SGHAT and CDR2 is FQNNGV. There are 17 residues in the CDR3. The data derive from a study of blood T cell repertoires in COVID-19. One Seattle source followed patients from active infection through their disease course. Sequencing used peripheral blood. This clonotype was sampled from a woman in her 30s with COVID-19, enrolled during active disease. The V call is TRBV11-2, the J call TRBJ1-6; 8 bases map to TRBD1. The CDR3 region has the DNA TGTGCCAGCAGCGCGGGACAGGAGAGCTACTATAATTCACCCCTCCACTTT. The encoded protein is CASSAGQESYYNSPLHF.